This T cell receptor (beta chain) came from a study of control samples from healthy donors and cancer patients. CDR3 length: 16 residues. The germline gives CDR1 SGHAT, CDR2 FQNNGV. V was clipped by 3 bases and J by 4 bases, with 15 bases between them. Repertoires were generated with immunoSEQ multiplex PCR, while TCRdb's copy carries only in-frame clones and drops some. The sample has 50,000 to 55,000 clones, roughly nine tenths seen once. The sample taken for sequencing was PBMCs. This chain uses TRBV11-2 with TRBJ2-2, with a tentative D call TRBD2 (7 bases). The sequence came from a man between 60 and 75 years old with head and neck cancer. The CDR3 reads CASSLRGLLGTGELFF. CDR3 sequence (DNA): TGTGCCAGCAGCTTGCGGGGGCTTTTGGGCACCGGGGAGCTGTTTTTT.